A selection of T cell receptor beta chains follows, all from one sample in a study of T cells in Graves' hyperthyroidism and ophthalmopathy. TCRdb used MiXCR to reprocess the multiplex PCR reads, holding one entry per CDR3 protein. Among about 50,000 distinct CDR3 sequences listed, 40% to 55% were seen once. Input material: blood. The receptors were sampled from a woman in her 30s with Graves' ophthalmopathy. Each CDR3 is given without its conserved first and last residue. Fields, in order: V gene, J gene, CDR3 protein.

TRBV6-1,TRBJ1-2,ASGGQVVVIGYT
TRBV19,TRBJ1-6,ASSGDGDSPLH
TRBV4-1,TRBJ1-4,ASSSAGRGLGEKLF
TRBV20-1,TRBJ2-3,SARTVARVVPDTQY
TRBV2,TRBJ2-7,ASSLDRAGGLASSYEQY
TRBV28,TRBJ1-2,ASSPTGYRGYT
TRBV24-1,TRBJ2-1,ATSDFRTSGLGGEQF
TRBV18,TRBJ1-1,ASSPLSTRGRGTEAF
TRBV6-1,TRBJ2-7,ASSDQGANRNYEQY
TRBV20-1,TRBJ2-7,SARDPGTGAYEQY
TRBV7-3,TRBJ2-5,ASSSGLLETQY
TRBV29-1,TRBJ1-4,SLTRLSGDATNEKLF
TRBV20-1,TRBJ2-4,SATRGQGDIQY
TRBV9,TRBJ2-3,ASSGGTYTDTQY
TRBV29-1,TRBJ2-5,SVDLTRQETQY
TRBV7-9,TRBJ2-2,ASIKAGINTGELF
TRBV7-6,TRBJ1-4,ASSRDPSNEKLF